This paragraph covers one T cell receptor (beta chain) sequence. The antigen remains undetermined. The length of the CDR3 is 15 residues. Losses at the gene ends were 5 bases for V and 3 bases for J; bases not matched to a gene: 5. Per germline, CDR1 MNHEY and CDR2 SVGAGI. This sample is drawn from a study of early T cells in non-severe SARS-CoV-2 infection. Whole-study context: Sequencing was performed on bulk RNA from unsorted whole blood, leaving chains unpaired.

Study-wide findings and caveats: Anti-spike CD8 responses were favored by VDJdb matching, which missed private and CD4 specificities.

Researchers tagged individual cDNA molecules with unique molecular identifiers. TCRdb processed the 5' RACE reads anew with MiXCR; each CDR3 protein has one entry. Of 45,000 or so distinct CDR3 sequences listed, roughly 6% are singletons. This clonotype was sampled from an adult who was a healthcare worker with PCR-confirmed SARS-CoV-2 infection or an uninfected control (not recorded which). The chain carries TRBV6-5 and TRBJ2-3; 10 bases line up with TRBD1. The sample comprised whole blood. The CDR3 is CASSPGQGITDTQYF. CDR3 bases: TGTGCCAGCAGTCCGGGACAGGGGATTACAGATACGCAGTATTTT.